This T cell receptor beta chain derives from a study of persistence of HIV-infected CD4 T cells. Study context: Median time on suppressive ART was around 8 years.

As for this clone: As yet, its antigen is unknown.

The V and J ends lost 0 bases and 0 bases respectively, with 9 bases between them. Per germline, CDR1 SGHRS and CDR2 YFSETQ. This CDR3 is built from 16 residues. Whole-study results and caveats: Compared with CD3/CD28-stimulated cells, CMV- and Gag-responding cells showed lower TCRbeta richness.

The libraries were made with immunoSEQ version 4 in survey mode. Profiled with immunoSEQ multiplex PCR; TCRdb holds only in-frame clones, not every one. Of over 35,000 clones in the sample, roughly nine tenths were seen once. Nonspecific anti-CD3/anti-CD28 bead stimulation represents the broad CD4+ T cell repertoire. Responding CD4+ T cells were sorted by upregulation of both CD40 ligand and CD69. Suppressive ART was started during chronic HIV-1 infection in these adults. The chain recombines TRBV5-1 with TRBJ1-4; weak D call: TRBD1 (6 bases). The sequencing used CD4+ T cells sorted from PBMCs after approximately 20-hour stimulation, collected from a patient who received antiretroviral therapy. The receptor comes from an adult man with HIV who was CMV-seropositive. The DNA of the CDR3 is TGCGCCAGCAGCTTGGAGGGGGGGTCAACTAATGAAAAACTGTTTTTT. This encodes CASSLEGGSTNEKLFF.